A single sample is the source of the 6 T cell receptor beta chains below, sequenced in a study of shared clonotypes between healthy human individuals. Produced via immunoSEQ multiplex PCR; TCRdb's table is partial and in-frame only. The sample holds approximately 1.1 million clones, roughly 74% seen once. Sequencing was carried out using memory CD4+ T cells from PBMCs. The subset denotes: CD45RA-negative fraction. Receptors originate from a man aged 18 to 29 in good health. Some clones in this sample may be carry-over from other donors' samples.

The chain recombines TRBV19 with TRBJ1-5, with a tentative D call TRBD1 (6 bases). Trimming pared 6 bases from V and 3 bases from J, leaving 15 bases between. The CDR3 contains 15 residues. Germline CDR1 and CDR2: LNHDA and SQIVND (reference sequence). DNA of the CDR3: TGTGCCAGTAGGACACAGGGAGTGAACAATCAGCCCCAGCATTTT. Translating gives CASRTQGVNNQPQHF.

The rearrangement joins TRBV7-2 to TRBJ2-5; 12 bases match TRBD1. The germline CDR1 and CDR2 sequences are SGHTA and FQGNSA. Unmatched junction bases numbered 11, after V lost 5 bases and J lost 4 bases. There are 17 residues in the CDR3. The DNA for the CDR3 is TGTGCCAGCAGCCCTGGGGGACAGGGGGCATTTTCAGAGACCCAGTACTTC. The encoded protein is CASSPGGQGAFSETQYF.

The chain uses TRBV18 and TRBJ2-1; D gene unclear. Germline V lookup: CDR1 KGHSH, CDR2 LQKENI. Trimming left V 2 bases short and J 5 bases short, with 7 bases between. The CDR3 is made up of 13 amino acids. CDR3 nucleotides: TGTGCCAGCTCACCAACCAGCAACAATGAGCAGTTCTTC. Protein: CASSPTSNNEQFF.

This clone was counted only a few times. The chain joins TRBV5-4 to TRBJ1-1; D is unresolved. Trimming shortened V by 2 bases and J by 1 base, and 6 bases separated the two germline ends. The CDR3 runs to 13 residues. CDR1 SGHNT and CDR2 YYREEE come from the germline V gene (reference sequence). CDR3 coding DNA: TGTGCCAGCAGCTTCGGGCAGAACACTGAAGCTTTCTTT. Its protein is CASSFGQNTEAFF.

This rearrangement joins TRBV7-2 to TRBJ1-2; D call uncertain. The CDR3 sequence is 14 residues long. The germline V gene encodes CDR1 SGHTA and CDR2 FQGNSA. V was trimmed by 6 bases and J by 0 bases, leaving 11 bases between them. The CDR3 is CASSPRLSNYGYTF. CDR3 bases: TGTGCCAGCAGTCCCCGCCTTTCTAACTATGGCTACACCTTC.

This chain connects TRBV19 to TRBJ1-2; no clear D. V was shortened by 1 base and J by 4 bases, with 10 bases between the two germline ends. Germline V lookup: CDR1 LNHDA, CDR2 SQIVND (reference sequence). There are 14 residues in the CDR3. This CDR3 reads CASSIVNSRYGYTF. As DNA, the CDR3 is TGTGCCAGTAGTATAGTGAACAGCCGCTATGGCTACACCTTC.